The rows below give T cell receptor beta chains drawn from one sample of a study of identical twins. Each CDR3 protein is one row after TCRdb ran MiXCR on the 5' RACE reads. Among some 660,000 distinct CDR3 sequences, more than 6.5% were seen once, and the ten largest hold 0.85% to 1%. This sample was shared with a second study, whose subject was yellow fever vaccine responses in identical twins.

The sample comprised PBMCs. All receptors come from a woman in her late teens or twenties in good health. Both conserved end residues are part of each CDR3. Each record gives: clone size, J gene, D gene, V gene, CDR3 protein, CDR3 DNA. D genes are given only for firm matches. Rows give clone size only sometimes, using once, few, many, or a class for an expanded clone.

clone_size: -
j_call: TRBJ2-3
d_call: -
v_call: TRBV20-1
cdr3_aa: CSARVAGRLITDTQYF
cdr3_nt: TGCAGTGCTAGAGTGGCAGGGCGATTAATCACAGATACGCAGTATTTT

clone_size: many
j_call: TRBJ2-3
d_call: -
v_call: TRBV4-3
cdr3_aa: CASSQELVQRLSTDTQYF
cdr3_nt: TGCGCCAGCAGCCAAGAACTGGTCCAGAGGCTAAGCACAGATACGCAGTATTTT

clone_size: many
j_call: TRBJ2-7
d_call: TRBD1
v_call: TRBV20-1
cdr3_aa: CSARDGDSRRSSYEQYF
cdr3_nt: TGCAGTGCTAGAGATGGGGACAGCCGAAGGAGCTCCTACGAGCAGTACTTC

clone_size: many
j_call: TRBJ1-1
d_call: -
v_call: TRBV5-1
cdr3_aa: CASRKETVMNTEAFF
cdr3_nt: TGCGCCAGCAGGAAAGAGACGGTCATGAACACTGAAGCTTTCTTT

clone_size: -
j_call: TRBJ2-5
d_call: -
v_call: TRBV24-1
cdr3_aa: CATSDLETGTGIQETQYF
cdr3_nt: TGTGCCACCAGTGATTTGGAAACCGGGACTGGGATCCAAGAGACCCAGTACTTC

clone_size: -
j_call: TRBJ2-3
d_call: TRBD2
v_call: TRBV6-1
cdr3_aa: CASRAAGDYTDTQYF
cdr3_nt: TGTGCCAGCAGAGCAGCGGGGGATTACACAGATACGCAGTATTTT

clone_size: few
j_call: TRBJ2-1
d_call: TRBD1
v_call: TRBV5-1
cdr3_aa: CASSLKTGGNYNEQFF
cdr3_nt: TGCGCCAGCAGCTTAAAGACAGGGGGCAACTACAATGAGCAGTTCTTC

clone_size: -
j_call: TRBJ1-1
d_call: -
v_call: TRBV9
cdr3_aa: CASSHQRGMNTEAFF
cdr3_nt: TGTGCCAGCAGTCATCAAAGGGGTATGAACACTGAAGCTTTCTTT

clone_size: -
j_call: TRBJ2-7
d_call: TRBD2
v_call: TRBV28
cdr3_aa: CASTGLGLYEQYF
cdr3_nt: TGTGCCAGTACGGGACTAGGTCTCTACGAGCAGTACTTC

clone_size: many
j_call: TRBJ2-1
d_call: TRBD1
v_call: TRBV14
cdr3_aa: CASARQGVYEQFF
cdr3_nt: TGTGCCAGCGCGCGACAGGGGGTCTATGAGCAGTTCTTC

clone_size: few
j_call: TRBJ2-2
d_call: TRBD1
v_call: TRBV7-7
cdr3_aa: CASSLGQGETGELFF
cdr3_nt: TGTGCTAGCAGCTTAGGACAGGGGGAGACCGGGGAGCTGTTTTTT

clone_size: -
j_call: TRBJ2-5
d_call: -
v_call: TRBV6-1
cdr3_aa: CATDRGKGGETQYF
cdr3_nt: TGTGCCACGGACCGGGGGAAAGGTGGAGAGACCCAGTACTTC

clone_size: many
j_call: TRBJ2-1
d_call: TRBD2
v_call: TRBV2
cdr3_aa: CASRPTSGPGEQFF
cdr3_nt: TGTGCCAGCAGACCAACTAGCGGACCCGGAGAGCAGTTCTTC

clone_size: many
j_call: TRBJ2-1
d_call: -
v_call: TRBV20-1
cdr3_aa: CSAGWRGEQFF
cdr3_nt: TGCAGTGCTGGTTGGCGGGGTGAGCAGTTCTTC

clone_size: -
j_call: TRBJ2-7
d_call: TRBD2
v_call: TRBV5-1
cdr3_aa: CASSPVGTSGYSYEQYF
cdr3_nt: TGCGCCAGCAGCCCGGTCGGGACTAGCGGTTACTCCTACGAGCAGTACTTC

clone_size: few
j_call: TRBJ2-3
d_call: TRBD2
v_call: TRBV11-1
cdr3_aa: CASSFPQTSTPSGSTDTQYF
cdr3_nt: TGTGCCAGCAGCTTCCCGCAGACTAGCACACCCTCGGGGAGCACAGATACGCAGTATTTT

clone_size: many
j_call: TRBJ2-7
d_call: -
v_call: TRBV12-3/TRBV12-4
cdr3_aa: CASSLRMGYEQYF
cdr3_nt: TGTGCCAGCAGTTTACGGATGGGGTACGAGCAGTACTTC

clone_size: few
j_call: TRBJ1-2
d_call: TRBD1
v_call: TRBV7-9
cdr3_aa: CASSSIDREAGYTF
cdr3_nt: TGTGCCAGCAGCTCCATAGACAGGGAAGCTGGCTACACCTTC

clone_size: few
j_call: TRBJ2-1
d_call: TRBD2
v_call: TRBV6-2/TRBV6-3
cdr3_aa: CASSYRLAVPVSYNEQFF
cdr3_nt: TGTGCCAGCAGTTATCGGCTAGCGGTTCCCGTCTCCTACAATGAGCAGTTCTTC

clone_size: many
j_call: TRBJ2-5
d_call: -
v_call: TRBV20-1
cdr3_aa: CSASLVVQETQYF
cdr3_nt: TGCAGTGCTAGTTTGGTGGTTCAAGAGACCCAGTACTTC

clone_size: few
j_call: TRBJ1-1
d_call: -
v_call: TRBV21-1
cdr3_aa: CASNPGHQALMNTEAFF
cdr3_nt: TGTGCCAGCAACCCGGGACACCAGGCCCTCATGAACACTGAAGCTTTCTTT

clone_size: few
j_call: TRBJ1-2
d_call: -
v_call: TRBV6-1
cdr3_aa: CASSGRGEGGYTF
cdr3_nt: TGTGCCAGCAGTGGAAGGGGGGAGGGTGGCTACACCTTC

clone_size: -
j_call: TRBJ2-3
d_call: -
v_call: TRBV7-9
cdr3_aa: CASSLDVALTTDTQYF
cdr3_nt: TGTGCCAGCAGCTTAGATGTAGCTTTAACCACAGATACGCAGTATTTT

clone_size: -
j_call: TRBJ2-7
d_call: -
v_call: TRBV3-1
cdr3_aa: CASSQVSGVHEQYF
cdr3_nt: TGTGCCAGCAGCCAAGTGAGTGGGGTCCACGAGCAGTACTTC

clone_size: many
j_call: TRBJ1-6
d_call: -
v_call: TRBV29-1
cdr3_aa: CSVGSSYNSPLHF
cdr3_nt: TGCAGCGTGGGGAGCTCCTATAATTCACCCCTCCACTTT

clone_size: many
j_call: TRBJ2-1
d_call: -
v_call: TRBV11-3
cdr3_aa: CASSLADGGEQFF
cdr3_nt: TGTGCCAGCAGCTTAGCTGACGGTGGTGAGCAGTTCTTC

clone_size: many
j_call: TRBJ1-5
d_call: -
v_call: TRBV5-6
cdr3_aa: CASSLGGGSNQPQHF
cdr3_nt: TGTGCCAGCAGCTTGGGGGGAGGTAGCAATCAGCCCCAGCATTTT

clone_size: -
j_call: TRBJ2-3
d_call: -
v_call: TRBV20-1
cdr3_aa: CSADPPSTDTQYF
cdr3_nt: TGCAGTGCTGACCCTCCAAGCACAGATACGCAGTATTTT

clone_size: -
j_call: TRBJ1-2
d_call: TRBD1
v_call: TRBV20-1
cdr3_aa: CSAPPRTGRGYTF
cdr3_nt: TGCAGTGCCCCCCCCCGGACAGGGCGGGGCTACACCTTC

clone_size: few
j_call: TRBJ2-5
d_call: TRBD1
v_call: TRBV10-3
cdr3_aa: CAISEGTGGYQETQYF
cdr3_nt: TGTGCCATCAGTGAGGGGACAGGGGGGTACCAAGAGACCCAGTACTTC

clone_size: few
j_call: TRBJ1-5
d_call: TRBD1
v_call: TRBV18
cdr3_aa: CASSPPARGLSNQPQHF
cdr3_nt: TGTGCCAGCTCACCACCGGCGAGGGGGCTTAGCAATCAGCCCCAGCATTTT

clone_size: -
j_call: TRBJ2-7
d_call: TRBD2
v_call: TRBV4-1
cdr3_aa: CASSRETSSFLNEQYF
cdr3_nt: TGCGCCAGCAGCCGCGAGACTAGCTCCTTTCTTAACGAGCAGTACTTC

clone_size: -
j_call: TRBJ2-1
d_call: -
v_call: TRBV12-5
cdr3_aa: CASGLVQKDSSSYNEQFF
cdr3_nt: TGTGCTAGTGGTTTGGTACAGAAGGATTCGAGCTCCTACAATGAGCAGTTCTTC

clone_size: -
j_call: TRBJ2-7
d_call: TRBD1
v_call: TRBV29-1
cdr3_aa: CSAGQGQYEQYF
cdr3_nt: TGCAGCGCCGGACAGGGGCAGTACGAGCAGTACTTC

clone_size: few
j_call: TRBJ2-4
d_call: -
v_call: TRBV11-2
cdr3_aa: CASAPSEGRKNIQYF
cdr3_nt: TGTGCCAGCGCTCCCAGTGAAGGGAGGAAAAACATTCAGTACTTC

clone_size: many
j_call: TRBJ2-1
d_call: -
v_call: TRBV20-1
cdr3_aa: CSADRLANEQFF
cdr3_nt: TGCAGTGCTGATAGGTTGGCAAATGAGCAGTTCTTC

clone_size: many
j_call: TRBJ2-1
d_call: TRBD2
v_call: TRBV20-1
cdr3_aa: CSARDAKRDGNEQFF
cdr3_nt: TGCAGTGCTAGAGATGCGAAGCGGGATGGGAATGAGCAGTTCTTC

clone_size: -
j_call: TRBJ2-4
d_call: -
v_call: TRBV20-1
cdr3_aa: CSVGPSGKNIQYF
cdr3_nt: TGCAGTGTTGGACCCTCGGGCAAAAACATTCAGTACTTC

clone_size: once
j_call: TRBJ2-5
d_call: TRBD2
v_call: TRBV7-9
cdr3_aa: CASSFGGLRETQYF
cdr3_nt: TGTGCCAGCAGCTTCGGGGGGTTGAGAGAGACCCAGTACTTC

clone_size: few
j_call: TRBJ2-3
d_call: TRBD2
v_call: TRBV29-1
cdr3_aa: CSVLAGFTDTQYF
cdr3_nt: TGCAGCGTCCTAGCGGGGTTCACAGATACGCAGTATTTT

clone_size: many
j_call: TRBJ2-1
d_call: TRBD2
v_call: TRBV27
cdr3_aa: CASSLTSGRLTGGVNEQFF
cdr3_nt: TGTGCCAGCAGTCTAACTAGCGGGAGGCTCACCGGGGGGGTTAATGAGCAGTTCTTC

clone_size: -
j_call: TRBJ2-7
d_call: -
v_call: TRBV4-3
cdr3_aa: CASSQEREVPYEQYF
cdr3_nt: TGCGCCAGCAGCCAAGAGAGAGAGGTACCCTACGAGCAGTACTTC

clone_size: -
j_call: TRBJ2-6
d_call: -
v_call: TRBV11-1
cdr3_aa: CASRTAHGRDSGANVLTF
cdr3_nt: TGTGCCAGCAGGACAGCGCATGGCAGAGACTCTGGGGCCAACGTCCTGACTTTC

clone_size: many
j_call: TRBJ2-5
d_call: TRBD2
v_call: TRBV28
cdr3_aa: CASSIGLAGSETQYF
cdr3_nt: TGTGCCAGCAGCATCGGACTAGCGGGATCAGAGACCCAGTACTTC

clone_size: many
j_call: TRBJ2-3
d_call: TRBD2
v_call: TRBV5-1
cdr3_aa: CASSLGLAGDTQYF
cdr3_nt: TGTGCCAGCAGTCTGGGACTAGCGGGAGATACGCAGTATTTT

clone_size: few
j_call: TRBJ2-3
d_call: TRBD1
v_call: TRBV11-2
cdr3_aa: CASSLVTGASTDTQYF
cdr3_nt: TGTGCCAGCAGCTTAGTGACAGGGGCCAGCACAGATACGCAGTATTTT

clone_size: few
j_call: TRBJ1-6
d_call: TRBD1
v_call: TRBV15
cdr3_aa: CATSSQGGSHSPLHF
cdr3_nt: TGTGCCACCAGCTCCCAGGGGGGATCTCATTCACCCCTCCACTTT

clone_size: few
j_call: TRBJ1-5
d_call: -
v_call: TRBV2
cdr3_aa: CASSEEVTGYGNQPQHF
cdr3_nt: TGTGCCAGCAGTGAAGAAGTAACAGGGTATGGCAATCAGCCCCAGCATTTT

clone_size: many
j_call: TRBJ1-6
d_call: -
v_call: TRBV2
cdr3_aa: CASSVANNSPLHF
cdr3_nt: TGTGCCAGCAGCGTGGCGAATAATTCACCCCTCCACTTT

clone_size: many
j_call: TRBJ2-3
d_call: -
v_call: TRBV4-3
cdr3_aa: CASSSAWGHETQYF
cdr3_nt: TGCGCCAGCAGTTCTGCTTGGGGTCATGAGACGCAGTATTTT